This passage covers 2 T cell receptor beta chains from one sample sequenced in a study of blood T cell repertoires in COVID-19. The repertoire was sequenced with immunoSEQ multiplex PCR; TCRdb's copy has only in-frame clones and lacks some. The table includes approximately 200,000 clones, over 75% detected once. Sequenced material: PBMCs or T cells enriched from blood (not recorded which). The receptors were gathered from a woman aged 25 to 39 who had been exposed to COVID-19.

The genes are TRBV28 and TRBJ1-6, with D uncertain. Germline CDR1 and CDR2: MDHEN and SYDVKM. Trimming removed 2 bases from V and 9 bases from J, with 5 bases in between. This CDR3 spans 12 amino acids. Here the CDR3 reads CASSLPGSPLHF. CDR3 coding DNA: TGTGCCAGCAGTTTACCGGGTTCACCCCTCCACTTT. The complete variable domain, with remaining parts taken from reference TRBV28 and TRBJ1-6, reads DVKVTQSSRYLVKRTGEKVFLECVQDMDHENMFWYRQDPGLGLRLIYFSYDVKMKEKGDIPEGYSVSREKKERFSLILESASTNQTSMYLCASSLPGSPLHFGNGTRLTVT.

The genes are TRBV19 and TRBJ1-2, with D tentatively TRBD1 (6 bases). Trimming shortened V by 7 bases and J by 8 bases, and 20 bases separated the two germline ends. The CDR3 has 14 residues. Germline CDR1 and CDR2: LNHDA and SQIVND (reference sequence). This chain's CDR3 is CASTHRGAVGGYTF. CDR3 nucleotides: TGTGCCAGTACCCACCGGGGGGCCGTGGGGGGCTACACCTTC.